The 25 T cell receptor beta chains given below trace back to one sample, sequenced in a study of Ad26.COV2.S vaccination and SARS-CoV-2 variants. The repertoire was sequenced with immunoSEQ multiplex PCR; TCRdb's copy has only in-frame clones and lacks some. The data hold 300,000 to 400,000 clones, with roughly 91% observed a single time. Treatment meaning: around 19 received Ad26.COV2.S at low or high dose, single or two shots; a few received placebo; per-sample allocation not given. Samples analyzed were those drawn on day 63 after the first vaccine or placebo injection. The sample consisted of peripheral blood, taken in a trial of Ad26.COV2.S vaccine versus placebo. The source of these receptors is a person between 18 and 59 years old who received the Ad26.COV2.S COVID-19 vaccine or a placebo.

This clone was seen only once. The chain joins TRBV6-5 to TRBJ1-6, with 8 bases identical to TRBD1. Germline V gives CDR1 MNHEY, CDR2 SVGAGI. There are 13 residues in the CDR3. V gave up 5 bases and J gave up 10 bases; unmatched junction bases: 4. Here the CDR3 DNA reads TGTGCCAGCAGTCTACGACAGGGGTCACCCCTCCACTTT. It translates to CASSLRQGSPLHF.

The gene calls are TRBV5-5 and TRBJ2-7; the D gene is possibly TRBD1 (6 bases). Germline V lookup: CDR1 SGHKS, CDR2 YYEKEE (reference sequence). CDR3 size: 13 residues. Trimming took off 2 bases at V and 3 bases at J, with 9 bases between the two ends. CDR3 coding DNA: TGTGCCAGCAGCTTCCAGACAGGCTACGAGCAGTACTTC. This codes for CASSFQTGYEQYF.

DNA for the CDR3: TGTGCCAGCCGGACAGGGCTCTACGAGCAGTACTTC. It codes for CASRTGLYEQYF. The V call is TRBV12-3 or TRBV12-4, the J call TRBJ2-7, with TRBD1 matching 8 bases. J was trimmed by 3 bases and V by 8 bases; bases with no gene match: 3. The CDR3 runs to 12 residues.

Only one count was recorded for this clone. The genes are TRBV24-1 and TRBJ1-1; 9 bases match TRBD1. There are 12 residues in the CDR3. V trimming: 6 bases; J trimming: 11 bases; junction bases outside the gene matches: 6. CDR1 is KGHDR and CDR2 is SFDVKD in the germline V gene. The CDR3: CATSRGQGGAFF. CDR3 coding DNA: TGTGCCACCAGTCGGGGACAGGGAGGCGCTTTCTTT.

The rearrangement uses TRBV28 and TRBJ1-1; D remains ambiguous. This CDR3 is 15 amino acids long. Germline CDR1 and CDR2: MDHEN and SYDVKM. The V and J ends lost 1 base and 0 bases respectively, with 9 bases between them. The CDR3 sequence: CASSLFGHLNTEAFF. The CDR3 DNA reads as TGTGCCAGCAGTTTATTTGGTCATCTGAACACTGAAGCTTTCTTT.

The chain carries TRBV7-2 and TRBJ1-2, with D unclear. Germline V gives CDR1 SGHTA, CDR2 FQGNSA. The CDR3 runs 13 residues. Between the trimmed V and J ends, which lost 0 bases and 6 bases, there was a span of 8 bases. The CDR3 is CASSLAVEDGYTF. The CDR3 DNA is TGTGCCAGCAGCTTAGCGGTGGAAGATGGCTACACCTTC.

This chain connects TRBV18 to TRBJ2-1; unclear D gene. Deletions cut 3 bases from V and 3 bases from J, with 6 bases between. The germline gives CDR1 KGHSH, CDR2 LQKENI. The CDR3 spans 13 residues. Written as DNA, the CDR3 is TGTGCCAGCTCACCTGTCCTCTACAATGAGCAGTTCTTC. It codes for CASSPVLYNEQFF.

The CDR3 nucleotides read TGTGCCAGTAACCCAAAGGTGTGGGGAAATAGCAATCAGCCCCAGCATTTT. It specifies CASNPKVWGNSNQPQHF. The chain is built from TRBV19 and TRBJ1-5, with D unresolved. V was shortened by 7 bases and J by 0 bases, with 19 bases between the two germline ends. The CDR3 totals 17 residues. From germline, CDR1 is LNHDA and CDR2 SQIVND (reference sequence).

The chain combines TRBV4-3 with TRBJ1-1; D unclear. There are 14 residues in the CDR3. V was trimmed by 0 bases and J by 1 base, leaving 6 bases between them. CDR1 is LGHNA, CDR2 YSLEER, per germline. The DNA for the CDR3 is TGCGCCAGCAGCCAAGAGCAGGCGAACACTGAAGCTTTCTTT. Translation: CASSQEQANTEAFF.

This clone occurred a few times. This rearrangement joins TRBV7-9 to TRBJ1-2, with D tentatively TRBD1 (6 bases). V was shortened by 5 bases and J by 10 bases, with 17 bases between the two germline ends. Per the germline V gene, CDR1 is SEHNR and CDR2 is FQNEAQ (reference sequence). The CDR3 consists of 13 residues. CDR3 nucleotides: TGTGCCAGCAGCCCGAGAGGGGGATCAAACTACACCTTC. Protein: CASSPRGGSNYTF.

This clone was picked up a small number of times. The chain combines TRBV28 with TRBJ1-5, with TRBD1 matching 10 bases. Trimming took 7 bases from V and 6 from J; bases not matched to a gene: 12. Germline V gene data show CDR1 as MDHEN and CDR2 as SYDVKM. The CDR3 extends over 16 amino acids. CDR3 nucleotides: TGTGCCAGCACCCAAAGGGACAGGGGATTTACTCAGCCCCAGCATTTT. Translating gives CASTQRDRGFTQPQHF.

This clone was seen a single time. This chain joins TRBV6-2 or TRBV6-3 and TRBJ1-2; D is ambiguous. The V gene lost 5 bases and the J gene lost 6 bases, with 19 bases spanning the gap. Germline-derived CDR1 and CDR2 are MNHEY and SVGEGT. The CDR3 has 15 amino acids. CDR3 sequence reads: CASSRRSPPLHGYTF. The CDR3 DNA reads TGTGCCAGCAGTCGTAGAAGTCCGCCTCTTCATGGCTACACCTTC.

The rearrangement uses TRBV29-1 and TRBJ2-6; 11 bases align to TRBD1. With 7 bases clipped from V and 4 bases from J, the junction kept 9 bases outside the gene matches. The CDR3 length is 16 residues. The germline V gene encodes CDR1 SQVTM and CDR2 ANQGSEA. CDR3 amino acids: CSAWTGGASGANVLTF. The CDR3 nucleotides are TGCAGCGCTTGGACAGGGGGCGCATCGGGGGCCAACGTCCTGACTTTC.

The rearrangement uses TRBV28 and TRBJ1-2; 12 nucleotides match TRBD1. V lost 3 bases to trimming and J lost 7 bases; unmatched junction nucleotides: 3. CDR1 MDHEN and CDR2 SYDVKM come from the germline V gene. This CDR3 is 14 amino acids long. The CDR3 nucleotides read TGTGCCAGCAGTTTGGGACAGGGGGCGAGTGGCTACACCTTC. This sequence encodes CASSLGQGASGYTF.

The gene calls are TRBV6-4 and TRBJ2-3; 9 bases agree with TRBD2. Germline CDR1 is MRHNA and CDR2 is SNTAGT. This CDR3 contains 14 residues. The V segment lost 7 bases and the J segment 1 base; nucleotides outside the gene matches: 3. Here the CDR3 reads CASTRLAGTDTQYF. The CDR3 bases are TGTGCCAGCACTAGACTAGCGGGCACAGATACGCAGTATTTT.

This clone appeared once. The chain couples TRBV4-1 to TRBJ2-1; a weak D match, TRBD1 (5 bases). The length of the CDR3 is 18 residues. Trimming removed 1 base from V and 0 bases from J, with 16 bases in between. Germline V gene sequence: CDR1 MGHRA, CDR2 YSYEKL. The CDR3 protein is CASSQVQGRASSYNEQFF. In nucleotides, the CDR3 is TGCGCCAGCAGCCAAGTCCAGGGTCGGGCAAGCTCCTACAATGAGCAGTTCTTC.

The chain couples TRBV9 to TRBJ1-2; a possible D gene is TRBD1 (5 bases). The germline CDR1 and CDR2 sequences are SGDLS and YYNGEE. V was trimmed by 3 bases and J by 0 bases, leaving 9 bases between them. This CDR3 has 14 residues. The CDR3 coding sequence is TGTGCCAGCAGCGACGGGACGGCTAACTATGGCTACACCTTC. It translates to CASSDGTANYGYTF.

The chain employs TRBV27 and TRBJ2-7, with 8 bases aligning to TRBD1. From germline, CDR1 is MNHEY and CDR2 SMNVEV (reference sequence). J was trimmed by 6 bases and V by 2 bases; bases with no gene match: 3. This CDR3 comprises 13 residues. This CDR3 reads CASSLGRGLEQYF. CDR3 sequence (DNA): TGTGCCAGCAGTTTAGGCAGGGGGCTCGAGCAGTACTTC.

The chain links TRBV18 to TRBJ1-6; a possible D gene is TRBD1 (5 bases). V was trimmed by 2 bases and J by 10 bases, leaving 9 bases between them. CDR1 is KGHSH, CDR2 LQKENI, per germline. The CDR3 is made up of 13 amino acids. The CDR3 nucleotides read TGTGCCAGCTCACCATCCGGGGACTCACCCCTCCACTTT. Its translation is CASSPSGDSPLHF.

This clone was counted a single time. The J gene is TRBJ1-1, the V gene TRBV14, with D hard to call. V was trimmed by 5 bases and J by 0 bases, leaving 7 bases between them. Germline V gene data show CDR1 as SGHDN and CDR2 as FVKESK. The length of the CDR3 is 13 residues. The CDR3 nucleotides are TGTGCCAGCAGCGTAGAACTGAACACTGAAGCTTTCTTT. It translates to CASSVELNTEAFF. Variable domain in full (rest from reference TRBV14 and TRBJ1-1): EAGVTQFPSHSVIEKGQTVTLRCDPISGHDNLYWYRRVMGKEIKFLLHFVKESKQDESGMPNNRFLAERTGGTYSTLKVQPAELEDSGVYFCASSVELNTEAFFGQGTRLTVV.

This clone appeared once. The chain is built from TRBV2 and TRBJ2-1; 9 bases line up with TRBD1. CDR3 length: 16 amino acids. Germline CDR1 and CDR2: SNHLY and FYNNEI. Losses at the gene ends were 3 bases for V and 0 bases for J; bases not matched to a gene: 3. The CDR3, as DNA: TGTGCCAGCAGTGAGGGACAGGGATTCTCCTACAATGAGCAGTTCTTC. Protein product: CASSEGQGFSYNEQFF. Based on the CDR3 plus reference TRBV2 and TRBJ2-1, the full variable domain is EPEVTQTPSHQVTQMGQEVILRCVPISNHLYFYWYRQILGQKVEFLVSFYNNEISEKSEIFDDQFSVERPDGSNFTLKIRSTKLEDSAMYFCASSEGQGFSYNEQFFGPGTRLTVL.

The chain links TRBV24-1 to TRBJ2-1; 7 nucleotides line up with TRBD1. The germline V gene encodes CDR1 KGHDR and CDR2 SFDVKD. V shed 5 bases and J 12 bases; nucleotides not matched to a gene: 12. This CDR3 has 14 residues. The CDR3 spells CATSGDSHVVGQFF. CDR3 coding DNA: TGTGCCACCAGTGGGGACAGCCACGTCGTCGGGCAGTTCTTC.

The chain uses TRBV3-1 (or the pseudogene TRBV3-2) and TRBJ2-5; 8 nucleotides line up with TRBD1. Trimming took 0 bases from V and 4 from J; bases not matched to a gene: 4. CDR1 is LGHDT and CDR2 is YNNKEL in the germline V gene (reference sequence). The CDR3 is made up of 15 amino acids. The CDR3 loop is CASSQDRGRGETQYF. The DNA of the CDR3 is TGTGCCAGCAGCCAAGACAGGGGGCGGGGAGAGACCCAGTACTTC.

The chain links TRBV6-6 to TRBJ2-5, with a weak D call TRBD2 (5 bases). Germline CDR1 is MNHNY and CDR2 is SVGAGI (reference sequence). Trimming stripped 6 bases from V and 5 bases from J, with 10 bases between. The CDR3 length is 12 residues. The chain's CDR3 is CASSPTRETQYF. The DNA for the CDR3 is TGTGCCAGCAGCCCAACTAGGGAGACCCAGTACTTC.

This sequence joins TRBV9 and TRBJ2-2, with D uncertain. Germline V gene lookup returns CDR1 SGDLS and CDR2 YYNGEE. Trimming took 4 bases from V and 4 from J, leaving 8 bases between them. The CDR3 runs 13 residues. The CDR3 sequence: CASSSLSTGELFF. The CDR3 coding sequence is TGTGCCAGCAGCTCCCTATCCACCGGGGAGCTGTTTTTT. The full variable domain, rest sourced from reference TRBV9 and TRBJ2-2, is DSGVTQTPKHLITATGQRVTLRCSPRSGDLSVYWYQQSLDQGLQFLIQYYNGEERAKGNILERFSAQQFPDLHSELNLSSLELGDSALYFCASSSLSTGELFFGEGSRLTVL.